This TCR beta chain emerged from a study of graft-versus-host responses after intestinal transplantation. Study-level findings and limits: Recipient marrow harbored GvH clones, some of which surfaced first in ileum or blood.

There are 16 residues in the CDR3. Germline V gene data show CDR1 as LNHDA and CDR2 as SQIVND (reference sequence). V shed 4 bases and J shed 3 bases, with 15 bases lying between them. Generated by immunoSEQ multiplex PCR, the TCRdb table keeps only in-frame clones and is missing some. The table includes around 71,000 clones, about 94% detected once. About this clone itself: The antigen remains undetermined.

The chain is built from TRBV19 and TRBJ2-2; D is undetermined. The specimen comprised unstimulated CD8+ T cells sorted from spleen or lymph node cells, sampled before intestinal transplant. This sequence was found in a human donor who received an intestinal transplant. The CDR3 DNA reads as TGTGCCAGTAGTAGTTTTATGGATAAAGACACCGGGGAGCTGTTTTTT. Translation gives CASSSFMDKDTGELFF.